This T cell receptor (beta chain) originates from a study of T cells in severe cutaneous drug reactions (dated by TCRdb to between 2019 and 2020). About the study as a whole: Patients were recruited between about 2011 and 2018 from Taiwan, Thailand and a European registry network. Only patients with a probable or definite SJS/TEN or DRESS diagnosis by RegiSCAR criteria were enrolled. The culprit drug was assigned using the Naranjo algorithm and the ALDEN drug causality algorithm. Blister fluids/cells, PBMC and other biological samples were taken from patients in the acute stage or the recovery stage. Bulk TCR sequencing was combined with single-cell sequencing, quantitative PCR validation, functional assays and transgenic mouse experiments. To build the libraries, iRepertoire multiplex PCR was used, and the authors pointed to a comparison in which iRepertoire and 5' RACE methods, with or without UMI, captured abundant clonotypes similarly.

For both bulk and single-cell sequencing, libraries were prepared with the iRepertoire multiplex PCR system using TCR subtype-specific primers. Multiplex PCR with primers aimed at the V, D and J gene regions produced the bulk TCR beta libraries. Approximately 90-500 ng of RNA per sample was used as input for bulk TCR library preparation. An Illumina MiSeq was used to sequence bulk TCR beta amplicons. The source study handled its data this way. Sample misassignments and low-quality sequencing reads were removed through quality control steps. The amino acids lying between the V-gene Y[YFLI]C motif and the J-segment [FW]GXGT motif were defined as CDR3. The IMGT database was followed for TRBV and TRBJ gene assignments and CDR3 clonotypes. Per-sample TRBV expression was normalized to the mean of the same gene in PBMC from under 50 healthy donors. TCRdb reprocessed the reads; each CDR3 protein sequence makes one entry, and DNA is unavailable. The V and J calls come from TCRdb's annotation, not from the publication. The data table for this sample lists 9,500 to 11,000 distinct CDR3 sequences. The ten biggest clones cover less than 25% of the sample.

Going by frequency alone, this clonotype is medium-sized (0.01 to 0.1%); a count is unavailable. Its antigen is not yet known. Findings and caveats that apply to the study as a whole: CBZ-SJS/TEN patients showed strongly increased TRBV12-4 usage, with an average of about 35% in blister cells and 4% to 5.5% in PBMC. A public TCRbeta CDR3, present at a mean of around 14% in all seven CBZ-SJS/TEN blister samples, was undetectable or scarce in PBMC from tolerant controls and healthy donors. The authors stated that further study is still needed to find out whether the public TCR applies more generally to SJS/TEN caused by other drugs.

The CDR3 contains 11 residues, cysteine and phenylalanine counted. No DNA has been recorded. The donors whose samples were sequenced had carbamazepine-induced Stevens-Johnson syndrome or toxic epidermal necrolysis (CBZ-SJS/TEN). Patients with drug-induced severe cutaneous adverse reactions had T cell receptor repertoires profiled by next-generation sequencing to look for drug-specific clonotypes. RNA was isolated from either blister cells of skin lesions or peripheral blood mononuclear cells. The TCR was taken from a human donor with Stevens-Johnson syndrome, a severe cutaneous drug reaction. The chain uses TRBV12-3 or TRBV12-4 and TRBJ1-3. Sample: cells from a skin blister. According to the study, the label for this sample's cell subset or site signals: unsorted cells from skin lesion blisters. The CDR3 reads as follows: CASSPGNTIYF.